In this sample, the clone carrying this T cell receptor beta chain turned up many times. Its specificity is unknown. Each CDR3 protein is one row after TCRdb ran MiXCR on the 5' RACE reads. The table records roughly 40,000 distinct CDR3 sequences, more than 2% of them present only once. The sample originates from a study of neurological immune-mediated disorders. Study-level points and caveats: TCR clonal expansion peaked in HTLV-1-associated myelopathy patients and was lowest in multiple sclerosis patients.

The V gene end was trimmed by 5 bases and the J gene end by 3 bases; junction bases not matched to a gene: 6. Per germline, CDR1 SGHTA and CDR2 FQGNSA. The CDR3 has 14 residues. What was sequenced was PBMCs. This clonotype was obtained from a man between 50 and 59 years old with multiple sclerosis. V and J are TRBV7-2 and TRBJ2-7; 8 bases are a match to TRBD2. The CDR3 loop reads CASSLLAGNYEQYF. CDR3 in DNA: TGTGCCAGCAGCCTTTTAGCGGGGAACTACGAGCAGTACTTC. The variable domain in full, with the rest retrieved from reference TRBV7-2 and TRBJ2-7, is GAGVSQSPSNKVTEKGKDVELRCDPISGHTALYWYRQSLGQGLEFLIYFQGNSAPDKSGLPSDRFSAERTGGSVSTLTIQRTQQEDSAVYLCASSLLAGNYEQYFGPGTRLTVT.